Shown below are 6 T cell receptor beta chains from a single sample sequenced in a study of T cells in pancreatic ductal adenocarcinoma. Clones were read by immunoSEQ multiplex PCR, and TCRdb kept only the in-frame ones, dropping some. This sample has roughly 5,400 clones, with about 88% found just once. Surgery without prior neoadjuvant therapy was the treatment of the selected pancreatic ductal adenocarcinoma patients. Sequencing was carried out using pancreatic tumor tissue. The source is a human donor with pancreatic ductal adenocarcinoma.

The chain carries TRBV5-1 and TRBJ1-1; the match to TRBD1 covers 8 bases. The germline V gene has CDR1 SGHRS and CDR2 YFSETQ. There are 15 residues in the CDR3. Trimming cost V 3 bases and J 1 base; bases outside gene matches: 5. Here the CDR3 DNA reads TGCGCCAGCAGCTGGGGGACAGGTCGGAACACTGAAGCTTTCTTT. Protein sequence: CASSWGTGRNTEAFF.

The J gene is TRBJ2-1, the V gene TRBV18, with 10 bases that match TRBD1. The germline CDR1 and CDR2 sequences are KGHSH and LQKENI. Trimming took 10 bases from V and 6 from J; bases not matched to a gene: 12. This CDR3 contains 15 residues. The CDR3 nucleotides read TGTGCCACCACCTACCTAGGACAGGGGGGCAATGAGCAGTTCTTC. This encodes CATTYLGQGGNEQFF.

This chain joins TRBV18 and TRBJ1-5, with a possible D match to TRBD1 (5 bases). CDR1 and CDR2 (germline): KGHSH, LQKENI. Trimming left V 0 bases short and J 9 bases short, with 9 bases between. This CDR3 comprises 13 residues. The CDR3 reads CASSPPARGPQHF. CDR3 nucleotide sequence: TGTGCCAGCTCACCACCTGCAAGGGGGCCCCAGCATTTT.

V and J are TRBV28 and TRBJ2-2; 8 nucleotides agree with TRBD1. The CDR3 totals 15 residues. CDR1 MDHEN and CDR2 SYDVKM come from the germline V gene. Germline trimming cut 3 bases from V and 4 bases from J; bases unmatched to any gene: 4. CDR3 protein: CASSFWTGITGELFF. The CDR3 DNA follows: TGTGCCAGCAGTTTTTGGACAGGGATCACCGGGGAGCTGTTTTTT.

This clone turned up a few times. The CDR3 region has the DNA TGTGCCAGCAGCCAAAACTTACCGGGACAGGTAGGGGACGAGCAGTACTTC. Translating it yields CASSQNLPGQVGDEQYF. V gene TRBV14 combines with J gene TRBJ2-7; 8 bases match TRBD1. In germline, CDR1 is SGHDN, CDR2 FVKESK. Unmatched junction bases numbered 14, after V lost 2 bases and J lost 5 bases. CDR3 length equals 17 residues. Drawing the rest from reference TRBV14 and TRBJ2-7, the complete variable domain is EAGVTQFPSHSVIEKGQTVTLRCDPISGHDNLYWYRRVMGKEIKFLLHFVKESKQDESGMPNNRFLAERTGGTYSTLKVQPAELEDSGVYFCASSQNLPGQVGDEQYFGPGTRLTVT.

This chain links TRBV5-1 with TRBJ2-3; possibly TRBD1 or TRBD2 for D (6 bases each). Germline-derived CDR1 and CDR2 are SGHRS and YFSETQ. V shed 0 bases and J shed 1 base, with 12 bases lying between them. The CDR3 totals 16 residues. CDR3 sequence reads: CASSLGPGGGTDTQYF. CDR3 DNA: TGCGCCAGCAGCTTGGGTCCCGGGGGCGGCACAGATACGCAGTATTTT.